A single sample gave rise to the 15 T cell receptor beta chains below, sequenced in a study of graft-versus-host responses after intestinal transplantation. Profiled with immunoSEQ multiplex PCR; TCRdb holds only in-frame clones, not every one. This table has roughly 4,000 clones, approximately 21% appearing once. The sequencing here drew on alloreactive CD4+ T cells from a mixed lymphocyte reaction culture, taken before transplantation. Regarding subset: CFSE-low proliferating T cells sorted from roughly six-day pre-transplant mixed lymphocyte reaction (GvH or HvG direction). These TCRs come from a human patient who was an organ donor for intestinal transplantation.

The chain uses TRBV18 and TRBJ1-2; TRBD1 agrees at 7 bases. V dropped 2 bases and J dropped 3; count of bases not matched to a gene: 9. The CDR3 has 16 residues. The germline CDR1 and CDR2 sequences are KGHSH and LQKENI. The CDR3 spells CASSPGTGAFHYGYTF. CDR3 bases: TGTGCCAGCTCACCAGGAACAGGGGCCTTTCACTATGGCTACACCTTC.

This clone was observed a handful of times. The V call is TRBV6-6, the J call TRBJ2-3, with TRBD2 matching 9 bases. V gave up 8 bases and J gave up 1 base; unmatched junction bases: 4. This CDR3 contains 14 residues. Germline CDR1 and CDR2: MNHNY and SVGAGI (reference sequence). CDR3 region: CASARGGGTDTQYF. The CDR3 DNA reads as TGTGCCAGCGCGCGGGGGGGCGGCACAGATACGCAGTATTTT.

In this sample, this clone turned up a few times. The chain uses TRBV7-3 and TRBJ1-1; 7 bases align to TRBD1. The trim removed 5 bases at V and 3 bases at J, leaving 3 bases unmatched. Germline lookup yields CDR1 SGHTA and CDR2 FQGTGA. This CDR3 has 13 residues. CDR3 sequence: CASSQGQHTEAFF. The DNA for the CDR3 is TGTGCCAGCAGCCAGGGACAGCACACTGAAGCTTTCTTT.

The CDR3 bases are TGCGCCAGCAGCTTAAATCCGGGACAGAACTATGGCTACACCTTC. It translates to CASSLNPGQNYGYTF. The chain uses TRBV4-1 and TRBJ1-2; TRBD1 matches 7 bases. This CDR3 is built from 15 residues. V dropped 5 bases and J dropped 2; count of bases not matched to a gene: 8. The germline gives CDR1 MGHRA, CDR2 YSYEKL.

V is TRBV29-1 and J is TRBJ1-5, with 8 positions matching TRBD1. Trimming at V came to 4 bases and at J to 2 bases, leaving 1 base not matched to a gene. The CDR3 contains 13 residues. The V gene's germline CDR1 is SQVTM and CDR2 ANQGSEA. As DNA, the CDR3 is TGCAGCGTTGGGGGACAGGGCAATCAGCCCCAGCATTTT. Protein: CSVGGQGNQPQHF.

Judged by abundance, this clone is medium-sized. The chain has TRBV9 and TRBJ2-5; the D gene is possibly TRBD2 (5 bases). V was cut by 0 bases and J by 0 bases, with 9 bases left in between. CDR3 length: 15 residues. From germline, CDR1 is SGDLS and CDR2 YYNGEE. The CDR3 sequence is CASSVAWEYQETQYF. The CDR3 DNA reads as TGTGCCAGCAGCGTAGCTTGGGAGTACCAAGAGACCCAGTACTTC.

The chain links TRBV7-6 to TRBJ1-1; unclear D gene. The ends were cut back, 0 bases at V and 1 base at J, with 6 bases in the middle. Germline V gene data show CDR1 as SGHVS and CDR2 as FNYEAQ. This CDR3 region has 14 residues. Here the CDR3 reads CASSLAGPNTEAFF. For the CDR3, the DNA is TGTGCCAGCAGCTTAGCGGGCCCGAACACTGAAGCTTTCTTT.

This clone was detected ten times or more. The chain has TRBV6-1 and TRBJ2-3, with no clear D. The CDR3 is made up of 11 amino acids. Germline assignment: CDR1 MNHNS and CDR2 SASEGT. Trimming left V 5 bases short and J 5 bases short, with 5 bases between. The CDR3 region has the DNA TGTGCCAGCAGTTACATAGATACGCAGTATTTT. Protein sequence: CASSYIDTQYF.

This clone is medium-sized (0.01 to 0.1%) in the sample. Other DNA sequences in this sample translate to the same CDR3. The J gene is TRBJ1-5, the V gene TRBV6-1; TRBD1 aligns across 11 bases. The CDR3 is made up of 14 amino acids. Germline CDR1 MNHNS, CDR2 SASEGT. The V gene end was trimmed by 6 bases and the J gene end by 3 bases; junction bases not matched to a gene: 1. The CDR3 loop is CASSGQGANQPQHF. The CDR3 DNA is TGTGCCAGCAGCGGACAGGGGGCCAATCAGCCCCAGCATTTT.

There are a few counts of this clone. The V gene is TRBV7-6, the J gene TRBJ1-1; D is ambiguous. Trimming pared 0 bases from V and 4 bases from J, leaving 12 bases between. The germline V gene has CDR1 SGHVS and CDR2 FNYEAQ. The CDR3 covers 15 residues. CDR3 sequence: CASSLAPQIGTEAFF. The CDR3 DNA reads TGTGCCAGCAGCTTAGCGCCCCAGATTGGCACTGAAGCTTTCTTT.

This clone has just a few counts. The V gene is TRBV4-3, the J gene TRBJ2-5; 7 positions agree with TRBD2. The trim removed 1 base at V and 5 bases at J, leaving 7 bases unmatched. The germline V gene encodes CDR1 LGHNA and CDR2 YSLEER. The CDR3 spans 15 residues. CDR3 amino acids: CASSQVAAGVETQYF. CDR3 bases: TGCGCCAGCAGCCAAGTGGCGGCGGGGGTGGAGACCCAGTACTTC.

The chain couples TRBV7-9 to TRBJ2-2; 8 nucleotides match TRBD2. V was clipped by 5 bases and J by 5 bases; unmatched bases: 10. Germline CDR1 SEHNR, CDR2 FQNEAQ (reference sequence). This CDR3 region has 16 residues. CDR3 nucleotides: TGTGCCAGCAGCCCACTGAGCGGGGGTAGAACCGGGGAGCTGTTTTTT. Translated: CASSPLSGGRTGELFF.

This clone was recorded a few times. This chain links TRBV11-1 with TRBJ2-5; D might be TRBD2 (5 bases). Trimming pared 3 bases from V and 3 bases from J, leaving 14 bases between. CDR1 and CDR2 from the germline V gene are SGHAT and FQDESV (reference sequence). The CDR3 extends over 15 amino acids. CDR3 protein: CASSLGGLAEETQYF. DNA for the CDR3: TGTGCCAGCAGCTTGGGCGGGCTAGCCGAAGAGACCCAGTACTTC. Full variable domain (outside the CDR3, taken from reference TRBV11-1 and TRBJ2-5): EAEVAQSPRYKITEKSQAVAFWCDPISGHATLYWYRQILGQGPELLVQFQDESVVDDSQLPKDRFSAERLKGVDSTLKIQPAELGDSAMYLCASSLGGLAEETQYFGPGTRLLVL.

This clone came up once. The V and J genes are TRBV7-9 and TRBJ2-3; the match to TRBD1 covers 9 bases. The germline V gene encodes CDR1 SEHNR and CDR2 FQNEAQ (reference sequence). The CDR3 loop spans 18 amino acids. Trimming took 0 bases from V and 0 from J; bases not matched to a gene: 7. CDR3: CASSLASFGQGSTDTQYF. CDR3 sequence (DNA): TGTGCCAGCAGCTTAGCCTCATTCGGACAGGGGAGCACAGATACGCAGTATTTT. Using reference TRBV7-9 and TRBJ2-3 for the parts outside the CDR3, the full variable domain is DTGVSQNPRHKITKRGQNVTFRCDPISEHNRLYWYRQTLGQGPEFLTYFQNEAQLEKSRLLSDRFSAERPKGSFSTLEIQRTEQGDSAMYLCASSLASFGQGSTDTQYFGPGTRLTVL.

In its sample, this clone is medium-sized. The chain uses TRBV6-5 and TRBJ2-1, with 8 positions matching TRBD2. This CDR3 has 16 residues. The ends lost 2 bases at V and 3 bases at J; junction bases unmatched: 6. Germline CDR1 is MNHEY and CDR2 is SVGAGI. Written as DNA, the CDR3 is TGTGCCAGCAGTTACCACCTGGCGGGGGGCTACAATGAGCAGTTCTTC. Translating gives CASSYHLAGGYNEQFF.